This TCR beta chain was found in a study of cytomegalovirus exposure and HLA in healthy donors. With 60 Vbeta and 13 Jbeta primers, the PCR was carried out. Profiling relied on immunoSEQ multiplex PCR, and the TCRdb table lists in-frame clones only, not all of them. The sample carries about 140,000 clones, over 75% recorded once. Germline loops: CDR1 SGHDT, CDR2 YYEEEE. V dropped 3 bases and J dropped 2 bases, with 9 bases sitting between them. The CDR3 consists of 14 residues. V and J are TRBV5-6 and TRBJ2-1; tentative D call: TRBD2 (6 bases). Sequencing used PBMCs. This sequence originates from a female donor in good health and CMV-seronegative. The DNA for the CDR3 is TGTGCCAGCAGCTCCGGCGGGACCTACAATGAGCAGTTCTTC. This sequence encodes CASSSGGTYNEQFF. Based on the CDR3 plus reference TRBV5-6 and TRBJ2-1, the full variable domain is DAGVTQSPTHLIKTRGQQVTLRCSPKSGHDTVSWYQQALGQGPQFIFQYYEEEERQRGNFPDRFSGHQFPNYSSELNVNALLLGDSALYLCASSSGGTYNEQFFGPGTRLTVL.